These T cell receptor beta chains were read from a single sample in a study of blood T cell repertoires in COVID-19. Repertoires were generated with immunoSEQ multiplex PCR, while TCRdb's copy carries only in-frame clones and drops some. Of roughly 700,000 clones listed, around 90% are singletons. The sample was peripheral blood. All receptors derive from a woman aged 18-29 years with acute or convalescent COVID-19. Both conserved end residues are part of each CDR3. The order of the fields is V gene, J gene, clone size, D gene, CDR3 protein, CDR3 DNA. A D gene is named only where the DNA matches it firmly. Size values are once, few and many counts, or a class for expanded clones, and some rows have none.

>TRBV27|TRBJ2-1|-|-
CASSLAGLYNEQFF
TGTGCCAGCAGTTTAGCGGGGCTTTACAATGAGCAGTTCTTC
>TRBV6-5|TRBJ1-1|-|TRBD1
CASRTGQGKNTEAFF
TGTGCCAGCAGGACTGGACAGGGGAAGAACACTGAAGCTTTCTTT
>TRBV9|TRBJ1-2|-|TRBD1
CASSFWTGLSYGYTF
TGTGCCAGCAGCTTCTGGACAGGGCTGAGCTATGGCTACACCTTC
>TRBV6-5|TRBJ2-7|-|-
CAARALESYEQYF
TGTGCCGCGAGGGCATTAGAGTCCTACGAGCAGTACTTC
>TRBV6-2/TRBV6-3|TRBJ1-1|-|-
CASSKPRENTEAFF
TGTGCCAGCAGCAAGCCACGCGAGAACACTGAAGCTTTCTTT
>TRBV2|TRBJ2-1|-|TRBD1
CAIAKGAVYNEQFF
TGTGCCATCGCGAAGGGGGCGGTCTACAATGAGCAGTTCTTC
>TRBV7-8|TRBJ2-2|-|TRBD2
CASSLNTLRGVVLFF
TGTGCCAGCAGCTTAAATACGTTGCGGGGGGTTGTGCTGTTTTTT
>TRBV27|TRBJ1-5|once|-
CASSQRADSLRQPQHF
TGTGCCAGCAGCCAGAGGGCAGACTCTCTCCGGCAGCCCCAGCATTTT
>TRBV25-1|TRBJ1-2|few|-
CASSESDYGYTF
TGTGCCAGCAGTGAGAGCGACTATGGCTACACCTTC
>TRBV7-2|TRBJ2-1|-|TRBD2
CASSLARGGLQFF
TGTGCCAGCAGCTTAGCGCGGGGGGGCCTTCAGTTCTTC
>TRBV5-1|TRBJ1-2|-|TRBD1
CASSPLGQAYGYTF
TGCGCCAGCAGCCCCCTCGGACAGGCATATGGCTACACCTTC
>TRBV20-1|TRBJ2-2|once|-
CSASRQTNTGELFF
TGCAGTGCTAGTCGGCAGACAAACACCGGGGAGCTGTTTTTT
>TRBV6-5|TRBJ2-2|-|TRBD2
CASSPGGIGELFF
TGTGCCAGCAGTCCGGGGGGAATCGGGGAGCTGTTTTTT
>TRBV7-2|TRBJ2-1|-|-
CASTQRYNEQFF
TGTGCCAGCACCCAGCGATACAATGAGCAGTTCTTC
>TRBV4-2|TRBJ1-5|-|TRBD1
CASSQAGGVQPQHF
TGTGCCAGCAGCCAAGCAGGGGGCGTGCAGCCCCAGCATTTT
>TRBV5-4|TRBJ1-3|-|TRBD1
CASSNTGGGNTIYF
TGTGCCAGCAGCAATACAGGGGGAGGAAACACCATATATTTT
>TRBV6-6|TRBJ2-7|once|-
CASSYRVYEQYF
TGTGCCAGCAGTTACCGGGTCTACGAGCAGTACTTC
>TRBV11-2|TRBJ1-1|once|-
CASSLTLDTEAFF
TGTGCCAGCAGCCTTACTCTGGACACTGAAGCTTTCTTT
>TRBV7-2|TRBJ2-7|-|TRBD2
CASGKGSGGIPYEQYF
TGTGCCAGCGGCAAGGGGAGCGGGGGGATACCCTACGAGCAGTACTTC
>TRBV4-3|TRBJ2-3|-|-
CASSQVGTSTDTQYF
TGCGCCAGCAGCCAAGTGGGGACTAGCACAGATACGCAGTATTTT
>TRBV14|TRBJ1-5|-|-
CASSRGNQPQHF
TGTGCCAGCTCGCGGGGAAATCAGCCCCAGCATTTT
>TRBV5-4|TRBJ2-3|-|TRBD2
CASSSSGGADTQYF
TGTGCCAGCAGCTCTAGCGGGGGGGCCGATACGCAGTATTTT
>TRBV5-6|TRBJ1-1|-|-
CASSFGEGTEAFF
TGTGCCAGCAGCTTCGGGGAGGGCACTGAAGCTTTCTTT
>TRBV5-4|TRBJ1-2|-|TRBD1
CASSLLIGTGGSGYTF
TGTGCCAGCAGCTTACTCATTGGGACAGGGGGATCCGGCTACACCTTC
>TRBV7-2|TRBJ1-2|-|TRBD1
CASSNRDRSYGYTF
TGTGCCAGCAGCAACCGGGACAGGTCCTATGGCTACACCTTC
>TRBV6-5|TRBJ1-3|-|-
CASSRDRSGNTIYF
TGTGCCAGCAGTAGAGATCGCTCTGGAAACACCATATATTTT
>TRBV29-1|TRBJ1-1|-|-
CSVESGNTEAFF
TGCAGCGTTGAGTCAGGGAACACTGAAGCTTTCTTT
>TRBV25-1|TRBJ1-2|-|TRBD1
CASSEAYRGILYGYTF
TGTGCCAGCAGTGAAGCATACAGGGGCATTCTGTATGGCTACACCTTC
>TRBV19|TRBJ1-1|once|TRBD1
CASRMDRQAFF
TGTGCCAGTAGAATGGACAGGCAAGCTTTCTTT
>TRBV4-1|TRBJ1-2|-|-
CASSSPFTGNYGYTF
TGCGCCAGCAGTTCCCCATTTACAGGGAACTATGGCTACACCTTC
>TRBV11-2|TRBJ1-2|-|-
CASSSPGGRWGYGYTF
TGTGCCAGCAGCTCCCCGGGAGGGCGTTGGGGCTATGGCTACACCTTC
>TRBV12-3/TRBV12-4|TRBJ1-4|-|-
CASSLPPVEKLFF
TGTGCCAGCAGTTTACCCCCCGTTGAAAAACTGTTTTTT
>TRBV7-6|TRBJ2-5|once|-
CASSPGIFETQYF
TGTGCCAGCAGCCCAGGTATCTTCGAGACCCAGTACTTC
>TRBV18|TRBJ2-7|-|-
CASSRTAGWNEQYF
TGTGCCAGCTCGCGCACGGCAGGGTGGAACGAGCAGTACTTC
>TRBV5-6|TRBJ1-2|-|TRBD1
CASSSPTQDRGYGYTF
TGTGCCAGCAGCTCCCCAACCCAGGACAGGGGGTACGGCTACACCTTC
>TRBV6-4|TRBJ1-1|few|TRBD1
CASSEGGQGGTEAFF
TGTGCCAGCAGTGAGGGTGGACAGGGCGGCACTGAAGCTTTCTTT
>TRBV6-5|TRBJ2-1|-|TRBD2
CASRSGGPSYNEQFF
TGTGCCAGCAGGAGCGGGGGGCCCTCCTACAATGAGCAGTTCTTC
>TRBV7-9|TRBJ2-5|-|-
CASSFPREKQTQYF
TGTGCCAGCAGCTTCCCGAGGGAGAAACAGACCCAGTACTTC
>TRBV15|TRBJ2-2|-|-
CATSRDGAGNTGELFF
TGTGCCACCAGCAGAGATGGGGCAGGTAACACCGGGGAGCTGTTTTTT
>TRBV6-5|TRBJ1-5|-|TRBD1
CASSRDRNNQPQHF
TGTGCCAGCAGTCGGGACAGGAACAATCAGCCCCAGCATTTT
>TRBV3-1/TRBV3-2|TRBJ2-7|-|-
CASSQRTGSAYEQYF
TGTGCCAGCAGCCAAAGGACGGGGTCCGCCTACGAGCAGTACTTC
>TRBV5-1|TRBJ1-2|-|-
CASSLGGFGGYTF
TGCGCCAGCAGCTTGGGCGGGTTCGGTGGCTACACCTTC
>TRBV12-3/TRBV12-4|TRBJ1-2|-|-
CASSLGSVGYTF
TGTGCCAGCAGTTTAGGGTCGGTTGGCTACACCTTC
>TRBV18|TRBJ2-2|-|-
CASSPPVGANTGELFF
TGTGCCAGCTCACCACCGGTCGGGGCGAACACCGGGGAGCTGTTTTTT
>TRBV15|TRBJ1-3|-|-
CATLTGGNTIYF
TGTGCCACACTCACAGGAGGAAACACCATATATTTT
>TRBV18|TRBJ1-3|few|-
CASSPLKGEGGNTIYF
TGTGCCAGCTCACCACTGAAGGGCGAGGGTGGAAACACCATATATTTT
>TRBV27|TRBJ2-1|-|-
CASSQGGYNEQFF
TGTGCCAGCAGCCAGGGTGGCTACAATGAGCAGTTCTTC
>TRBV30|TRBJ1-3|-|-
CAWSADRNTIYF
TGTGCCTGGAGCGCGGACAGAAACACCATATATTTT
>TRBV6-2/TRBV6-3|TRBJ1-4|few|-
CASSYFGRTATNEKLFF
TGTGCCAGCAGTTACTTCGGCAGGACAGCAACTAATGAAAAACTGTTTTTT
>TRBV2|TRBJ1-3|once|TRBD1
CASSAGQTYGNTIYF
TGTGCCAGCAGCGCGGGACAGACCTATGGAAACACCATATATTTT
>TRBV21-1|TRBJ1-1|-|-
CASSNGQGNTEAFF
TGTGCCAGCAGCAACGGACAGGGGAACACTGAAGCTTTCTTT
>TRBV9|TRBJ1-1|-|TRBD1
CASSGSDRSNTEAFF
TGTGCCAGCAGCGGCTCGGACAGGTCGAACACTGAAGCTTTCTTT
>TRBV4-1|TRBJ1-4|-|TRBD1
CASSRDRVGGGKLFF
TGCGCCAGCAGCCGTGACAGGGTGGGGGGTGGAAAACTGTTTTTT